The clone carrying this T cell receptor (beta chain) is a singleton in its sample. Its antigen is still unknown. Per germline, CDR1 SGHTA and CDR2 FQGNSA. CDR3 length: 15 amino acids. Losses at the gene ends were 0 bases for V and 15 bases for J; bases not matched to a gene: 10. 13 Jbeta primers and 60 Vbeta primers were used for the PCR. The method was immunoSEQ multiplex PCR; TCRdb's version includes in-frame clones alone and lacks a portion of them. The table includes about 120,000 clones, over 70% detected once. This entry belongs to a study of cytomegalovirus exposure and HLA in healthy donors. Findings and limits, study-wide: Evidence from a later analysis indicated that most CMV-associated TCR beta chains looked HLA-restricted. Being indistinguishable, some V segments were excluded, TRBV6-2 and TRBV6-3 among them.

Sequencing was done on a sample of PBMCs. This chain uses TRBV7-2 with TRBJ2-1; 11 bases align to TRBD2. This receptor was taken from a man aged 18 to 29 in good health and CMV-seropositive. The CDR3: CASSLARLAGIVAFF. CDR3 DNA sequence: TGTGCCAGCAGCTTAGCACGACTAGCGGGAATCGTGGCGTTCTTC.